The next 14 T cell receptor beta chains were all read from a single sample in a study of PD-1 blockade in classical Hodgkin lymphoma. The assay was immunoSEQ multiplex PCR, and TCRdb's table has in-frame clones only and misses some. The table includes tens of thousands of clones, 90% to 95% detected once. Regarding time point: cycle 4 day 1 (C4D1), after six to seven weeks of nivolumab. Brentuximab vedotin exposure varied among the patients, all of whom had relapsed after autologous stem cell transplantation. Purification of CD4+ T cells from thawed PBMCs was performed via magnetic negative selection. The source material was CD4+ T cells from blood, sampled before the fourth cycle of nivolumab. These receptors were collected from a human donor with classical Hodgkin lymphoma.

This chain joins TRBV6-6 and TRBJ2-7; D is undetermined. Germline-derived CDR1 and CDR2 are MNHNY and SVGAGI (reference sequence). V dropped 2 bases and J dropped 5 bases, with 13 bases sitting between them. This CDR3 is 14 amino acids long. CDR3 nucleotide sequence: TGTGCCAGCAGTTACGTCTCTCTCCAGAACGAGCAGTACTTC. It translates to CASSYVSLQNEQYF.

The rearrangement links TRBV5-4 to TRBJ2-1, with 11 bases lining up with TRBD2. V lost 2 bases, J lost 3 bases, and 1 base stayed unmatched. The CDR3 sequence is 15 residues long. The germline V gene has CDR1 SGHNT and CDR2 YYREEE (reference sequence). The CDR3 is CASSFGTSGYNEQFF. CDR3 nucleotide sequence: TGTGCCAGCAGCTTTGGGACTAGCGGCTACAATGAGCAGTTCTTC.

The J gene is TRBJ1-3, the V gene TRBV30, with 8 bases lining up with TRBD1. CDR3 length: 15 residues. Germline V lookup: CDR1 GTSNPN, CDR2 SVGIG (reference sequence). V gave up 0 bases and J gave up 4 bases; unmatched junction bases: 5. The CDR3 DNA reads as TGTGCCTGGAGTGTAGGGGGGACAGGCGGAAACACCATATATTTT. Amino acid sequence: CAWSVGGTGGNTIYF.

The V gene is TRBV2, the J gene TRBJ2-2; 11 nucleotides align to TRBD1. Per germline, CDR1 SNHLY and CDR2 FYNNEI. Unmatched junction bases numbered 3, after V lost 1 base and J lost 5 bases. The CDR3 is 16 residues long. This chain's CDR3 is CASSEEGQGGTGELFF. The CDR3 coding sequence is TGTGCCAGCAGTGAAGAGGGACAGGGGGGGACCGGGGAGCTGTTTTTT.

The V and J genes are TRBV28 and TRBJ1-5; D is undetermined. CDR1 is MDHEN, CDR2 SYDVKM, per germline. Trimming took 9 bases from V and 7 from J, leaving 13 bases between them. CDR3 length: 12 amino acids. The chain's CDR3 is CASRTVGQPQHF. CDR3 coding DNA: TGTGCCAGTAGGACGGTAGGGCAGCCCCAGCATTTT.

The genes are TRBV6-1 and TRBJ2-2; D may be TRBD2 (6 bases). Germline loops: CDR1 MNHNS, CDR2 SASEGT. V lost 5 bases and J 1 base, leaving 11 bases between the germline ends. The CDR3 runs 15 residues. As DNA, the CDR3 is TGTGCCAGCAGTCCCCAGGGACTGAACACCGGGGAGCTGTTTTTT. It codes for CASSPQGLNTGELFF.

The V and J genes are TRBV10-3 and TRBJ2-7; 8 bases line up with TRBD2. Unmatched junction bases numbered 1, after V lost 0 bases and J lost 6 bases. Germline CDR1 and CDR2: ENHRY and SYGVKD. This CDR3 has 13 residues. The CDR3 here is CAISESLAGEQYF. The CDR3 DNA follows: TGTGCCATCAGTGAGTCGCTAGCGGGCGAGCAGTACTTC.

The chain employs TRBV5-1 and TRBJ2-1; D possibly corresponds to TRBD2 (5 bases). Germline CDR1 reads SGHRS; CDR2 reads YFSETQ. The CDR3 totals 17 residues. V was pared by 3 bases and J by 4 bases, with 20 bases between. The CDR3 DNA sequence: TGCGCCAGCAGCTCAGTGGCGGGCCTTTCCAAGTACAATGAGCAGTTCTTC. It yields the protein CASSSVAGLSKYNEQFF.

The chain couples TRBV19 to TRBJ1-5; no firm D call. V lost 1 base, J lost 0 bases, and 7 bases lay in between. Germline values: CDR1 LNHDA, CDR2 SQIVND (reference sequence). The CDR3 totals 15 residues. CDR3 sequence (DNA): TGTGCCAGTAGTATAGGTGAGAATAGCAATCAGCCCCAGCATTTT. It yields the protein CASSIGENSNQPQHF.

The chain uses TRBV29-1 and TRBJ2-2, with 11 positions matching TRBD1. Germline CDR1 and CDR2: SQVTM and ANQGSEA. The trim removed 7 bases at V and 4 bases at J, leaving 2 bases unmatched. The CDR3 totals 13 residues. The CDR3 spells CSGGTGGTGELFF. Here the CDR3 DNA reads TGCAGCGGGGGGACAGGGGGCACCGGGGAGCTGTTTTTT.

CDR3: CASSPKAYSNQPQHF. The CDR3 DNA reads TGTGCCAGCAGCCCAAAGGCGTATAGCAATCAGCCCCAGCATTTT. The chain couples TRBV6-5 to TRBJ1-5; D remains ambiguous. Trimming pared 6 bases from V and 0 bases from J, leaving 12 bases between. CDR1 and CDR2 (germline): MNHEY, SVGAGI. The CDR3 runs 15 residues.

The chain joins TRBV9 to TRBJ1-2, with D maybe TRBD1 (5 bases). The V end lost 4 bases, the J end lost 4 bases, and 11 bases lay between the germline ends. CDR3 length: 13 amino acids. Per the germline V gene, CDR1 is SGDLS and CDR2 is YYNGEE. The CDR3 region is CASSWDGTYGYTF. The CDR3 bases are TGTGCCAGCAGCTGGGACGGGACCTATGGCTACACCTTC.

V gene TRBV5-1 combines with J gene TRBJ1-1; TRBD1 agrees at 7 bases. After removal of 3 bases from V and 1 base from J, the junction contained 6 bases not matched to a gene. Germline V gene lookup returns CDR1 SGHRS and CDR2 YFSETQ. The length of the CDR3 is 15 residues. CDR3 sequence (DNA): TGCGCCAGCAGCTCCCACAGGGGCGAGAACACTGAAGCTTTCTTT. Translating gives CASSSHRGENTEAFF.

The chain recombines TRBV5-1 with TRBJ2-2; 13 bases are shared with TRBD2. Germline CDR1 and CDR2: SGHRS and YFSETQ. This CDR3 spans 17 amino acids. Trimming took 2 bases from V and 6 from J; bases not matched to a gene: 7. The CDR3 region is CASSLLAGGPLPGELFF. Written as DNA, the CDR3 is TGCGCCAGCAGCTTACTAGCGGGAGGGCCATTGCCCGGGGAGCTGTTTTTT.